Shown below are 12 T cell receptor beta chains from a single sample sequenced in a study of cytomegalovirus exposure and HLA in healthy donors. The PCR employed 60 Vbeta primers together with 13 Jbeta primers. Generated by immunoSEQ multiplex PCR, the TCRdb table keeps only in-frame clones and is missing some. Of 150,000 to 200,000 clones listed, 70% to 80% are singletons. Sequencing used PBMCs. These receptors were taken from a woman aged 25 to 39 in good health and CMV-seropositive.

The chain combines TRBV5-4 with TRBJ2-1; a weak D match, TRBD1 (6 bases). The V gene lost 1 base and the J gene lost 5 bases, with 16 bases spanning the gap. The V gene's germline CDR1 is SGHNT and CDR2 YYREEE (reference sequence). The length of the CDR3 is 16 residues. The CDR3 sequence: CASSLPAGARNNEQFF. CDR3 nucleotides: TGTGCCAGCAGCTTGCCTGCAGGGGCAAGAAACAATGAGCAGTTCTTC.

This chain links TRBV18 with TRBJ1-2; D remains unclear. The germline V and J ends were trimmed by 1 base and 4 bases, with 13 bases remaining between them. Germline assignment: CDR1 KGHSH and CDR2 LQKENI. This CDR3 is 15 amino acids long. CDR3 region: CASSPLPENAYGYTF. CDR3 bases: TGTGCCAGCTCACCACTACCCGAGAACGCCTATGGCTACACCTTC.

This clone was found once. The CDR3 protein is CASSVPQGANTEAFF. CDR3 in DNA: TGTGCCAGCAGCGTACCTCAGGGGGCGAACACTGAAGCTTTCTTT. This chain connects TRBV11-2 to TRBJ1-1; 8 bases are shared with TRBD1. This CDR3 has 15 amino acids. Trimming at V came to 5 bases and at J to 1 base, leaving 6 bases not matched to a gene. Germline V gene data show CDR1 as SGHAT and CDR2 as FQNNGV.

This chain links TRBV9 with TRBJ1-1; 8 bases line up with TRBD1. Germline V gene sequence: CDR1 SGDLS, CDR2 YYNGEE. Trimming cost V 1 base and J 6 bases; bases outside gene matches: 11. The CDR3 totals 16 residues. CDR3 bases: TGTGCCAGCAGCGTAAACCGAGGACAGGGTCGGGCTGAAGCTTTCTTT. Its translation: CASSVNRGQGRAEAFF.

The V call is TRBV30, the J call TRBJ2-5, with 11 bases aligning to TRBD2. J lost 5 bases, V lost 5 bases, and 7 bases had no gene match. In germline, CDR1 is GTSNPN, CDR2 SVGIG (reference sequence). The length of the CDR3 is 14 residues. The CDR3 DNA reads TGTGCCTGGGGGACTAGCGGTGGGGCGGAGACCCAGTACTTC. Translation: CAWGTSGGAETQYF.

J is TRBJ1-2 and V is TRBV4-1; the D is unclear. V was cut by 0 bases and J by 2 bases, with 7 bases left in between. The CDR3 has 14 amino acids. Germline lookup yields CDR1 MGHRA and CDR2 YSYEKL. The CDR3 nucleotides read TGCGCCAGCAGCCAAGAGTCAGGCAACTATGGCTACACCTTC. Amino acid sequence: CASSQESGNYGYTF.

As to this clone: At one boundary the junction diverges from the germline segment, which might be a read error. The J gene is TRBJ2-3, the V gene TRBV5-8; no clear D. The CDR3 covers 15 residues. In germline, CDR1 is SGHTS, CDR2 YDEGEE. The CDR3 nucleotides read TGTGCCAGCAGTGTTGTAGGTGGTAGCACGGATACGCAGTATTTT. Its translation: CASSVVGGSTDTQYF.

The chain employs TRBV4-3 and TRBJ2-4, with D hard to call. The CDR3 sequence is 16 residues long. Trimming removed 0 bases from V and 0 bases from J, with 9 bases in between. Germline V CDR1 and CDR2: LGHNA, YSLEER. The CDR3 nucleotides are TGCGCCAGCAGCCAAGATGCGTCGGTAGCCAAAAACATTCAGTACTTC. It codes for CASSQDASVAKNIQYF.

The chain links TRBV29-1 to TRBJ2-7; 9 positions match TRBD1. The CDR3 has 14 residues. Losses at the gene ends were 7 bases for V and 7 bases for J; bases not matched to a gene: 14. CDR1 and CDR2 (germline): SQVTM, ANQGSEA. This CDR3 is CSAGQGTGASEQYF. The CDR3 nucleotides are TGCAGCGCCGGACAGGGGACAGGAGCGAGTGAGCAGTACTTC.

V usage is TRBV5-1 and J usage is TRBJ2-1; 7 nucleotides align to TRBD2. The CDR3 runs to 14 residues. Trimming at V came to 6 bases and at J to 9 bases, leaving 12 bases not matched to a gene. From germline, CDR1 is SGHRS and CDR2 YFSETQ. The DNA for the CDR3 is TGCGCCAGCAAACGCGGGGGTGGAGCGGGTGAGCAGTTCTTC. Its translation: CASKRGGGAGEQFF. Looking up the rest from reference TRBV5-1 and TRBJ2-1 gives the full variable domain: KAGVTQTPRYLIKTRGQQVTLSCSPISGHRSVSWYQQTPGQGLQFLFEYFSETQRNKGNFPGRFSGRQFSNSRSEMNVSTLELGDSALYLCASKRGGGAGEQFFGPGTRLTVL.

The rearrangement joins TRBV6-5 to TRBJ1-1, with a possible D match to TRBD1 (6 bases). This CDR3 contains 14 residues. Germline V gene sequence: CDR1 MNHEY, CDR2 SVGAGI. V was cut by 0 bases and J by 10 bases, with 15 bases left in between. The CDR3 region is CASSYSHTTGLAFF. The CDR3 DNA reads as TGTGCCAGCAGTTACTCACACACCACAGGGTTAGCTTTCTTT.

The rearrangement uses TRBV5-5 and TRBJ1-1, with a weak D call TRBD1 (5 bases). Trimming cost V 6 bases and J 7 bases, with 19 bases left between them. The CDR3 spans 14 residues. In germline, CDR1 is SGHKS, CDR2 YYEKEE (reference sequence). The CDR3 bases are TGTGCCAGCACCCGGCCGCGCAGGGAAGGTGAAGCTTTCTTT. Residues: CASTRPRREGEAFF.